The 25 T cell receptor beta chains in this list originate from one sample, sequenced in a study of CD8+ T cells in alopecia areata. cDNA serving as the sequencing template came from extracted, reverse transcribed RNA. Libraries were prepared by immunoSEQ multiplex PCR; TCRdb keeps only in-frame clonotypes and omits some of them. The sample consists of about 140,000 clones, around 54% of them appearing once. Sequenced sample: CD4+ T cells sorted from blood. The receptor set was obtained from a human donor in good health.

The genes are TRBV5-4 and TRBJ2-7; D not certain. CDR1 is SGHNT and CDR2 is YYREEE in the germline V gene (reference sequence). V lost 4 bases to trimming and J lost 2 bases, with 13 bases between them. This CDR3 is 14 amino acids long. The DNA of the CDR3 is TGTGCCAGCAGCCGACCTGGGCAGGCCTACGAGCAGTACTTC. Protein product: CASSRPGQAYEQYF.

The chain is built from TRBV29-1 and TRBJ2-7; 8 positions match TRBD1. Germline loops: CDR1 SQVTM, CDR2 ANQGSEA. V lost 4 bases to trimming and J lost 3 bases; unmatched junction nucleotides: 17. CDR3 length equals 17 residues. CDR3: CSVVGMDRDDLGYEQYF. The CDR3 region has the DNA TGCAGCGTTGTCGGGATGGACAGGGATGACCTGGGCTACGAGCAGTACTTC.

The V call is TRBV29-1, the J call TRBJ2-1; the match to TRBD2 covers 9 bases. The J segment lost 2 bases and the V segment lost 6 bases, leaving 11 bases of the junction unmatched. Germline V gives CDR1 SQVTM, CDR2 ANQGSEA. The CDR3 extends over 16 amino acids. The CDR3, as DNA: TGCAGCGTGCGGACTAGCGTCAGCAATACCTACAATGAGCAGTTCTTC. Residues: CSVRTSVSNTYNEQFF.

The J gene is TRBJ1-2, the V gene TRBV28; D is perhaps TRBD1 (6 bases). The V and J ends lost 5 bases and 7 bases respectively, with 14 bases between them. From germline, CDR1 is MDHEN and CDR2 SYDVKM. The CDR3 loop spans 13 amino acids. CDR3 nucleotide sequence: TGTGCCAGCAGTACGCTTGGGGGCTCTGGCTACACCTTC. This codes for CASSTLGGSGYTF.

The chain is built from TRBV6-1 and TRBJ1-5, with TRBD1 matching 11 bases. Germline loops: CDR1 MNHNS, CDR2 SASEGT. There are 13 residues in the CDR3. V was clipped by 6 bases and J by 7 bases; unmatched bases: 2. CDR3 sequence: CASRRDRGQPQHF. The CDR3 nucleotides read TGTGCCAGCAGAAGGGACAGGGGGCAGCCCCAGCATTTT.

This chain links TRBV30 with TRBJ2-5, with a weak D call TRBD1 (6 bases). V lost 8 bases and J lost 3, with 19 bases in between. CDR3 size: 14 residues. In germline, CDR1 is GTSNPN, CDR2 SVGIG (reference sequence). In DNA, the CDR3 is TGTGCCGTTACTCGGAACAGGGTAAAAGAGACCCAGTACTTC. This codes for CAVTRNRVKETQYF.

This clone was detected only once. The gene calls are TRBV30 and TRBJ2-1; 8 nucleotides agree with TRBD1. Germline CDR1 reads GTSNPN; CDR2 reads SVGIG (reference sequence). The CDR3 consists of 17 residues. Trimming cost V 0 bases and J 4 bases; bases outside gene matches: 11. DNA for the CDR3: TGTGCCTGGAGTGTAAAGCGGGCCAGGGGGCGGTACAATGAGCAGTTCTTC. It yields the protein CAWSVKRARGRYNEQFF.

V and J are TRBV7-9 and TRBJ2-7; D is perhaps TRBD1 or TRBD2 (5 bases each). The CDR3 is 13 amino acids. Germline V gene lookup returns CDR1 SEHNR and CDR2 FQNEAQ (reference sequence). Between the trimmed V and J ends, which lost 8 bases and 2 bases, there was a span of 13 bases. CDR3 in amino acids: CASLGTDAYEQYF. CDR3 nucleotide sequence: TGTGCCAGCCTCGGGACGGATGCCTACGAGCAGTACTTC.

This clone appeared a single time. The V and J genes are TRBV6-1 and TRBJ2-5, with TRBD2 as a possible D gene (5 bases). Germline-derived CDR1 and CDR2 are MNHNS and SASEGT. Between the trimmed V and J ends, which lost 3 bases and 9 bases, there was a span of 14 bases. This CDR3 comprises 13 residues. The CDR3 coding sequence is TGTGCCAGCAGTGACGGACTTCGTCCGGCCCAGTACTTC. Translating gives CASSDGLRPAQYF.

This clone came up a few times. This chain joins TRBV19 and TRBJ2-3; possibly TRBD2 for D (6 bases). This CDR3 spans 15 amino acids. V shed 5 bases and J shed 2 bases, with 14 bases lying between them. Germline loops: CDR1 LNHDA, CDR2 SQIVND (reference sequence). Written as DNA, the CDR3 is TGTGCCAGTAGTGAGGCGGGATCCTTCACAGATACGCAGTATTTT. Its protein product is CASSEAGSFTDTQYF.

This clone was detected a few times. This chain uses TRBV29-1 with TRBJ2-4; the match to TRBD1 covers 9 bases. Germline assignment: CDR1 SQVTM and CDR2 ANQGSEA. This CDR3 spans 13 amino acids. V was pared by 5 bases and J by 7 bases, with 6 bases of the junction left unmatched. As DNA, the CDR3 is TGCAGCGTTTCGGGGACAGGGTTGAACATTCAGTACTTC. Translated, it gives CSVSGTGLNIQYF.

The chain recombines TRBV11-2 with TRBJ2-1; no firm D call. Germline V gene sequence: CDR1 SGHAT, CDR2 FQNNGV. Deletions cut 5 bases from V and 9 bases from J, with 8 bases between. This CDR3 is built from 11 residues. The CDR3 is CASSAFPEQFF. The CDR3 coding sequence is TGTGCCAGCAGCGCCTTCCCTGAGCAGTTCTTC.

The sample holds a few counts of this clone. The chain has TRBV7-9 and TRBJ2-5, with 8 nucleotides matching TRBD2. This CDR3 spans 14 amino acids. V shed 3 bases and J 7 bases; nucleotides not matched to a gene: 7. The V gene's germline CDR1 is SEHNR and CDR2 FQNEAQ (reference sequence). The CDR3 DNA follows: TGTGCCAGCAGCTTGGCTAGCGGACTAGCGACCCAGTACTTC. Translated: CASSLASGLATQYF.

The rearrangement joins TRBV29-1 to TRBJ2-3; no definite D call. The length of the CDR3 is 10 residues. The V end was cut by 7 bases, the J end by 2 bases, with 4 bases between. Germline assignment: CDR1 SQVTM and CDR2 ANQGSEA. The CDR3 DNA follows: TGCAGCGGCCTCACAGATACGCAGTATTTT. As protein: CSGLTDTQYF.

The genes are TRBV6-4 and TRBJ2-2; D gene uncertain. The CDR3 has 15 residues. Deletions cut 8 bases from V and 0 bases from J, with 13 bases between. Germline V gene sequence: CDR1 MRHNA, CDR2 SNTAGT. In nucleotides, the CDR3 is TGTGCCAGCGCCCCCTTACCCACGAACACCGGGGAGCTGTTTTTT. Residues: CASAPLPTNTGELFF.

The gene calls are TRBV7-9 and TRBJ2-1, with a weak D call TRBD2 (5 bases). The V gene's germline CDR1 is SEHNR and CDR2 FQNEAQ (reference sequence). V lost 1 base and J 4 bases, leaving 14 bases between the germline ends. The CDR3 has 16 amino acids. The CDR3 here is CASSLEVRTAYNEQFF. The CDR3 region has the DNA TGTGCCAGCAGCTTAGAAGTACGGACTGCATACAATGAGCAGTTCTTC.

The chain employs TRBV7-9 and TRBJ2-1; D may be TRBD2 (5 bases). The CDR3 totals 14 residues. V dropped 2 bases and J dropped 4 bases, with 9 bases sitting between them. CDR1 SEHNR and CDR2 FQNEAQ come from the germline V gene (reference sequence). The CDR3 region has the DNA TGTGCCAGCAGCTTACGCGGGCCTTACAATGAGCAGTTCTTC. Translating it yields CASSLRGPYNEQFF.

This rearrangement joins TRBV4-3 to TRBJ2-7; D perhaps matches TRBD2 (5 bases). V was clipped by 0 bases and J by 3 bases, with 15 bases between them. In germline, CDR1 is LGHNA, CDR2 YSLEER. This CDR3 region has 16 residues. This chain's CDR3 is CASSQEGMGALYEQYF. For the CDR3, the DNA is TGCGCCAGCAGCCAAGAAGGGATGGGAGCCCTCTACGAGCAGTACTTC.

This chain connects TRBV30 to TRBJ2-4; 13 bases are shared with TRBD2. This CDR3 has 17 residues. V lost 1 base and J lost 2; bases outside the gene matches: 5. Germline-derived CDR1 and CDR2 are GTSNPN and SVGIG (reference sequence). CDR3 in amino acids: CAWSGTSGSGTKNIQYF. The CDR3 DNA reads TGTGCCTGGAGTGGGACTAGCGGGAGTGGGACCAAAAACATTCAGTACTTC.

This clone has a handful of counts. This chain uses TRBV7-2 with TRBJ1-1, with unresolved D. The CDR3 has 15 amino acids. Germline V gene sequence: CDR1 SGHTA, CDR2 FQGNSA. Trimming cost V 8 bases and J 1 base, with 17 bases left between them. The CDR3 protein is CASCPAGRQNTEAFF. DNA of the CDR3: TGTGCCAGCTGCCCGGCCGGGAGACAGAACACTGAAGCTTTCTTT. Full variable domain (rest looked up from reference TRBV7-2 and TRBJ1-1): GAGVSQSPSNKVTEKGKDVELRCDPISGHTALYWYRQSLGQGLEFLIYFQGNSAPDKSGLPSDRFSAERTGGSVSTLTIQRTQQEDSAVYLCASCPAGRQNTEAFFGQGTRLTVV.

V and J are TRBV29-1 and TRBJ2-7, with 7 bases that match TRBD1. CDR1 SQVTM and CDR2 ANQGSEA come from the germline V gene. CDR3 length: 12 residues. With V trimmed by 4 bases and J by 4 bases, 4 bases remained unmatched. For the CDR3, the DNA is TGCAGCGTTGTCGGGACAGTATACGAGCAGTACTTC. This sequence encodes CSVVGTVYEQYF.

In its sample, this clone was seen once. V is TRBV4-1 and J is TRBJ2-7; either TRBD1 or TRBD2 may supply D (5 bases each). The CDR3 runs 16 residues. Germline CDR1 reads MGHRA; CDR2 reads YSYEKL. V gave up 3 bases and J gave up 6 bases, with 21 bases separating them. This chain's CDR3 is CASSQTGTRPSGEQYF. DNA for the CDR3: TGCGCCAGCAGCCAGACGGGGACGCGGCCGAGCGGCGAGCAGTACTTC.

With regard to this clone: Other DNA sequences of this sample code for an identical CDR3. The chain is built from TRBV30 and TRBJ1-5; the D gene is possibly TRBD1 (6 bases). CDR1 is GTSNPN and CDR2 is SVGIG in the germline V gene (reference sequence). The CDR3 is 13 amino acids. Trimming removed 1 base from V and 4 bases from J, with 8 bases in between. CDR3: CAWSGQVNQPQHF. In DNA form, the CDR3 reads TGTGCCTGGAGTGGACAGGTTAATCAGCCCCAGCATTTT.

This chain links TRBV9 with TRBJ1-4, with unresolved D. The V gene's germline CDR1 is SGDLS and CDR2 YYNGEE. V was trimmed by 0 bases and J by 10 bases, leaving 7 bases between them. The CDR3 spans 12 residues. CDR3: CASSVEGGKLFF. In DNA, the CDR3 is TGTGCCAGCAGCGTAGAGGGAGGAAAACTGTTTTTT. The entire variable domain, with the rest obtained from reference TRBV9 and TRBJ1-4, is as follows: DSGVTQTPKHLITATGQRVTLRCSPRSGDLSVYWYQQSLDQGLQFLIQYYNGEERAKGNILERFSAQQFPDLHSELNLSSLELGDSALYFCASSVEGGKLFFGSGTQLSVL.

The chain combines TRBV2 with TRBJ1-4; D not certain. CDR3 length: 16 amino acids. Germline V gives CDR1 SNHLY, CDR2 FYNNEI. V lost 2 bases and J 1 base, leaving 11 bases between the germline ends. In DNA, the CDR3 is TGTGCCAGCAGTGAAAGGAGGGTTGGAACTAATGAAAAACTGTTTTTT. Protein sequence: CASSERRVGTNEKLFF.